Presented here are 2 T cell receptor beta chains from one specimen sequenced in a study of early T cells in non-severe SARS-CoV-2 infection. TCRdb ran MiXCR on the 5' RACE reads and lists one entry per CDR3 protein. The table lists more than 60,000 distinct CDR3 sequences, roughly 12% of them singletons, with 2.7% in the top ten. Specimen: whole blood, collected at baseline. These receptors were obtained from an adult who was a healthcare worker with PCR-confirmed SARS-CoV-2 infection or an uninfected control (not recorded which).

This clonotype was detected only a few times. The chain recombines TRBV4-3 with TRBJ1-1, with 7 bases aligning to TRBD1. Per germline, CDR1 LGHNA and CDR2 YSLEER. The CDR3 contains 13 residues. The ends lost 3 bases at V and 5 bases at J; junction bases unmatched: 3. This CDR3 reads CASSQTGWTEAFF. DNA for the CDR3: TGCGCCAGCAGCCAGACAGGGTGGACTGAAGCTTTCTTT.

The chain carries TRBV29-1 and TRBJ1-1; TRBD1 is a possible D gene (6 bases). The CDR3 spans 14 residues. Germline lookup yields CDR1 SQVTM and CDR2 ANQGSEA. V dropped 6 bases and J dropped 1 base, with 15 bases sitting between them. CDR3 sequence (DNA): TGCAGCGTCCTGTCGGGGGGGCGGAACACTGAAGCTTTCTTT. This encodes CSVLSGGRNTEAFF.